Below, one TCR beta chain is given with its context. Its binding antigen is unknown. Base quality data are lacking; no much larger clone is found one base away. In this study, focal radiation therapy paired with CTLA-4 blockade (ipilimumab) was tested in patients who had chemo-refractory metastatic non-small-cell lung cancer. The library was built by means of the immunoSEQ multiplex PCR assay. In TCRdb, the immuneACCESS table is reduced to in-frame sequences with V and J assigned. These tables do not hold every clone; where another copy was compared, an unresolved V gene accounts for under half, and the others remain unexplained. This sample gives approximately 89,000 clones in total; approximately 80% of them show up just once. Approximately 15% of the sample comes from the top ten. The data were obtained in a study of radiotherapy plus CTLA-4 blockade in lung cancer (dated by TCRdb to between 2017 and 2018). With respect to the entire study: Among the enrolled patients, about 19% had an objective response, and 31% reached disease control.

The investigation overall reported the following: After treatment with radiotherapy and ipilimumab, TCR clones that came from tumors expanded in the peripheral blood. The strongest predictors of response were reported to be early dynamic shifts in blood T cell clones along with a rise in serum interferon-beta following radiation.

V is shortened by 6 bases, J by 4 bases, and the region joining them spans 11 bases. The CDR3 runs 13 amino acids, cysteine and phenylalanine included. Only the CDR3 DNA stays, 39 bases, in frame from base 1. Here the chain combines TRBV23-1 and TRBJ2-3, with a tentative D gene TRBD2 over 7 matching bases. TRBV23-1 is an ORF, and what it does is uncertain. This receptor was obtained from a human donor with non-small cell lung cancer that progressed on radiotherapy plus ipilimumab. This specimen consisted of peripheral blood, obtained from a patient treated with radiotherapy plus ipilimumab. The bases are TGCGCCAGCAGGCCCGGGGGGCCAGATACGCAGTATTTT. Its protein reads: CASRPGGPDTQYF.